This is a list of T cell receptor beta chains from one sample in a study of technical replicates of blood from four donors. TCRdb's copy holds only in-frame clones and misses some; the assay was immunoSEQ multiplex PCR. This sample carries tens of thousands of clones, about 95% of them seen once, and the ten largest clones take over 0.25%. The sample consisted of T cells isolated from PBMCs. Receptor source: a human donor in good health. Both conserved end residues are part of each CDR3. The D gene is left open where the match is weak. Size tells how often a clone was seen (once, few, many) or the class of an expanded clone, and some rows leave it out.

DNA	CDR3	V	J	size	D
TGTGCCAGCAGCTTGGGAATAGCGGGGGACACAGATACGCAGTATTTT	CASSLGIAGDTDTQYF	TRBV5-5	TRBJ2-3	NA	TRBD2
TGTGCCAGCAGCTTTGTAGCGGGGTTCACTTCCGAGCAGTACTTC	CASSFVAGFTSEQYF	TRBV7-2	TRBJ2-7	once	TRBD2
TGTGCCAGCAGCGTAGATGTCAGGGGTCGGGAGACCCAGTACTTC	CASSVDVRGRETQYF	TRBV9	TRBJ2-5	NA	NA
TGTGCCAGTAGTACCCGCCCGCGGGATATGAATTCCTACGAGCAGTACTTC	CASSTRPRDMNSYEQYF	TRBV19	TRBJ2-7	NA	NA
TGCAGCGTTGCGCTAGCGGGAGGGAGCACCGGGGAGCTGTTTTTT	CSVALAGGSTGELFF	TRBV29-1	TRBJ2-2	NA	TRBD2
TGTGCCAGCAGTGGGGGCGGAAGAGTCGATACGCAGTATTTT	CASSGGGRVDTQYF	TRBV2	TRBJ2-3	NA	NA
TGTGCCAGCAGAGCCGAGGGGGCTGAAGCTTTCTTT	CASRAEGAEAFF	TRBV6-6	TRBJ1-1	NA	NA
TGTGCCAGCAGTTACCGCATGACAGGGCTGGGAGAGACCCAGTACTTC	CASSYRMTGLGETQYF	TRBV6-5	TRBJ2-5	NA	TRBD1
TGTGCCAGCAGTTACTCCACTGGTGGAGGCACTGAAGCTTTCTTT	CASSYSTGGGTEAFF	TRBV6-5	TRBJ1-1	few	NA
TGTGCCAGCAGTCCTTTATGGCACGAGCAGTACTTC	CASSPLWHEQYF	TRBV28	TRBJ2-7	NA	NA
TGTGCCAGCAGCTTACAGGGGGCGGGCACAGATACGCAGTATTTT	CASSLQGAGTDTQYF	TRBV11-1	TRBJ2-3	NA	TRBD1
TGTGCCAGCAGTTTATCGCGAAACACTGAAGCTTTCTTT	CASSLSRNTEAFF	TRBV27	TRBJ1-1	once	NA
TGTGCCAGCAGCTTAGCGCGTAATGAAAAACTGTTTTTT	CASSLARNEKLFF	TRBV7-9	TRBJ1-4	NA	NA
TGTGCCAGCAGCCCCCCCGGGGGGGCCTACGAGCAGTACTTC	CASSPPGGAYEQYF	TRBV7-8	TRBJ2-7	NA	TRBD2
TGTGCCAGCAGGAGGACAGGGGGCATTGCGGCTTTCTTT	CASRRTGGIAAFF	TRBV2	TRBJ1-1	NA	TRBD1
TGTGCCAGCAGTTACTCGGCGGGACAGGGGTTTGAAGCTTTCTTT	CASSYSAGQGFEAFF	TRBV6-5	TRBJ1-1	once	TRBD1
TGCGCCAGCAGCTTAAGCTCCGGGACAGATAGCTATAATTCACCCCTCCACTTT	CASSLSSGTDSYNSPLHF	TRBV5-1	TRBJ1-6	NA	TRBD1
TGTGCCAGCAGTTTCGGCGACAGGGTGGGGGTCCCAACTAATGAAAAACTGTTTTTT	CASSFGDRVGVPTNEKLFF	TRBV27	TRBJ1-4	NA	TRBD1
TGTGCCAGCAGCTTGGCCAATGGTCCGGATGAGCAGTTCTTC	CASSLANGPDEQFF	TRBV5-8	TRBJ2-1	NA	NA
TGTGCCAGCAGTTCTCCGGGACAGTCGAACACCGGGGAGCTGTTTTTT	CASSSPGQSNTGELFF	TRBV28	TRBJ2-2	NA	TRBD1
TGTGCCAGCAGTCTCTCCGGACTAGCTTTGGGCTACGAGCAGTACTTC	CASSLSGLALGYEQYF	TRBV27	TRBJ2-7	NA	TRBD2
TGTGCCAGCAGCTTAGATGGGAGGGGGCAAGAGACCCAGTACTTC	CASSLDGRGQETQYF	TRBV5-4	TRBJ2-5	NA	NA
TGTGCCAGCAGCCAAGAATTCCACTATCAGGGTACAGATACGCAGTATTTT	CASSQEFHYQGTDTQYF	TRBV14	TRBJ2-3	NA	NA
TGTGCCAGCACCACATGGGGCCTTGCCGGAAACACCATATATTTT	CASTTWGLAGNTIYF	TRBV2	TRBJ1-3	NA	NA